This TCR beta chain was recorded in a study of response to subunit inactivated influenza vaccine. General study points: Authors proposed each seasonal influenza vaccination draws in few new T cells.

This clonotype was found a few times. As yet, its antigen is unknown. TCRdb re-called the RT-PCR reads with MiXCR, one entry per CDR3 protein. Among under 800,000 distinct CDR3 sequences listed, over 11% were seen once. This material consisted of PBMCs from blood, taken less than 15 days before vaccination. This TCR came from a man aged 50-59 years who received an inactivated influenza vaccine.

The CDR3 DNA is TGTGCCATCAGGGCTACGAACACCGGGGAGCTGTTTTTT. This codes for CAIRATNTGELFF. J is TRBJ2-2 and V is TRBV10-3; D not certain. In germline, CDR1 is ENHRY, CDR2 SYGVKD. CDR3 length equals 13 residues. Between the trimmed V and J ends, which lost 6 bases and 0 bases, there was a span of 5 bases.